These 21 T cell receptor beta chains came from one sample sequenced in a study of blood T cell repertoires in COVID-19. Data came from immunoSEQ multiplex PCR; TCRdb stores just in-frame clones and leaves some out. In the table there are approximately 300,000 clones, 90% of which are singletons. Sequencing used PBMCs or T cells enriched from blood (not recorded which). These TCRs come from a woman between 25 and 40 years old who had been exposed to COVID-19.

This chain joins TRBV7-2 and TRBJ1-2; D is possibly TRBD1 (6 bases). The CDR3 has 16 amino acids. CDR1 is SGHTA and CDR2 is FQGNSA in the germline V gene. The ends were cut back, 5 bases at V and 4 bases at J, with 20 bases in the middle. CDR3 sequence reads: CASSPRSAGEGYGYTF. In nucleotides, the CDR3 is TGTGCCAGCAGCCCGAGGAGCGCAGGGGAGGGCTATGGCTACACCTTC.

This chain joins TRBV3-1 (or the pseudogene TRBV3-2) and TRBJ1-5; 8 positions agree with TRBD1. V was pared by 1 base and J by 6 bases, with 2 bases of the junction left unmatched. Germline V lookup: CDR1 LGHDT, CDR2 YNNKEL (reference sequence). The CDR3 has 14 amino acids. Written as DNA, the CDR3 is TGTGCCAGCAGCCAAGGACAGGGGACTCAGCCCCAGCATTTT. Translating gives CASSQGQGTQPQHF.

This rearrangement joins TRBV11-1 to TRBJ2-7; no clear D. The CDR3 loop spans 14 amino acids. Germline V gene lookup returns CDR1 SGHAT and CDR2 FQDESV (reference sequence). The V gene lost 1 base and the J gene lost 4 bases, with 11 bases spanning the gap. The CDR3 loop reads CASSLDLYDYEQYF. The CDR3 coding sequence is TGTGCCAGCAGCTTAGACCTATACGATTACGAGCAGTACTTC.

V is TRBV19 and J is TRBJ1-1; weak D call: TRBD1 (6 bases). The germline CDR1 and CDR2 sequences are LNHDA and SQIVND (reference sequence). V dropped 10 bases and J dropped 1 base, with 13 bases sitting between them. The CDR3 contains 13 residues. CDR3 region: CATRDRPNTEAFF. DNA for the CDR3: TGTGCCACCCGAGACAGGCCGAACACTGAAGCTTTCTTT.

This chain uses TRBV4-3 with TRBJ1-2; 8 nucleotides line up with TRBD1. The V and J ends lost 0 bases and 4 bases, in that order; junction bases with no gene match: 7. Per the germline V gene, CDR1 is LGHNA and CDR2 is YSLEER. The CDR3 consists of 16 residues. The CDR3 is CASSQDGLQGVYGYTF. CDR3 bases: TGCGCCAGCAGCCAAGATGGGCTACAGGGGGTCTATGGCTACACCTTC.

In this sample, this clone turned up a few times. The chain employs TRBV29-1 and TRBJ1-4; the D gene is possibly TRBD1 (6 bases). From germline, CDR1 is SQVTM and CDR2 ANQGSEA. With 6 bases removed from V and 3 bases from J, the gap between germline ends came to 11 bases. The CDR3 extends over 13 amino acids. The CDR3 nucleotides are TGCAGCGTAACAGGGAGACCTAATGAAAAACTGTTTTTT. The encoded protein is CSVTGRPNEKLFF.

V and J are TRBV7-9 and TRBJ1-2; D gene uncertain. Germline V gene data show CDR1 as SEHNR and CDR2 as FQNEAQ (reference sequence). Trimming shortened V by 4 bases and J by 6 bases, and 12 bases separated the two germline ends. This CDR3 is built from 13 residues. CDR3 nucleotide sequence: TGTGCCAGCAGCTATCCTAGTGATCATGGCTACACCTTC. This codes for CASSYPSDHGYTF.

The chain joins TRBV7-2 to TRBJ1-1; D uncertain. Trimming left V 2 bases short and J 4 bases short, with 11 bases between. The CDR3 contains 14 residues. Germline-derived CDR1 and CDR2 are SGHTA and FQGNSA. CDR3 sequence (DNA): TGTGCCAGCAGCTTAAACCCCGGAGTCACTGAAGCTTTCTTT. Translation: CASSLNPGVTEAFF.

The rearrangement links TRBV7-2 to TRBJ1-5; D not certain. Germline loops: CDR1 SGHTA, CDR2 FQGNSA. V was shortened by 5 bases and J by 7 bases, with 15 bases between the two germline ends. CDR3 size: 14 residues. The CDR3 nucleotides are TGTGCCAGCAGCCAAAGTACGGAGGGCCAGCCCCAGCATTTT. Translation gives CASSQSTEGQPQHF.

This clone has only one observation. The V call is TRBV11-3, the J call TRBJ2-1; 7 nucleotides line up with TRBD2. This CDR3 spans 16 amino acids. Germline CDR1 reads SGHNT; CDR2 reads YENEEA. The J segment lost 8 bases and the V segment lost 5 bases, leaving 15 bases of the junction unmatched. The CDR3 loop is CASSPTSGLLSDEQFF. CDR3 bases: TGTGCCAGCAGCCCAACATCGGGACTACTTTCGGATGAGCAGTTCTTC.

This chain joins TRBV29-1 and TRBJ1-2; D not certain. This CDR3 is built from 13 residues. Germline lookup yields CDR1 SQVTM and CDR2 ANQGSEA. V lost 4 bases and J lost 2, with 11 bases in between. CDR3 bases: TGCAGCGTTGTCCGGGAGTTAAACTATGGCTACACCTTC. This sequence encodes CSVVRELNYGYTF.

This clone was recorded only once. This rearrangement joins TRBV29-1 to TRBJ2-5, with a possible D match to TRBD1 (6 bases). Trimming left V 7 bases short and J 1 base short, with 16 bases between. Looked up from germline, CDR1 is SQVTM and CDR2 is ANQGSEA. The CDR3 consists of 14 residues. CDR3 nucleotide sequence: TGCAGCGGTAATACACAGGGCCCCCAAGAGACCCAGTACTTC. Amino acid sequence: CSGNTQGPQETQYF.

For the CDR3, the DNA is TGTGCCAGCAGCGCCCAGGTGAACACTGAAGCTTTCTTT. As protein: CASSAQVNTEAFF. V is TRBV2 and J is TRBJ1-1; D unclear. Looked up from germline, CDR1 is SNHLY and CDR2 is FYNNEI. V was clipped by 6 bases and J by 0 bases, with 8 bases between them. This CDR3 contains 13 residues.

The CDR3 nucleotides read TGTGCCAGCAGTCCAGGGTTTGGCGGCTACACCTTC. It encodes CASSPGFGGYTF. This chain joins TRBV11-2 and TRBJ1-2, with a weak D call TRBD1 (5 bases). Germline lookup yields CDR1 SGHAT and CDR2 FQNNGV. Trimming left V 6 bases short and J 8 bases short, with 13 bases between. The CDR3 totals 12 residues.

V gene TRBV3-1 (or the pseudogene TRBV3-2) combines with J gene TRBJ2-2; the D gene is possibly TRBD2 (7 bases). Germline loops: CDR1 LGHDT, CDR2 YNNKEL (reference sequence). V shed 4 bases and J shed 0 bases, with 9 bases lying between them. The CDR3 totals 15 residues. DNA of the CDR3: TGTGCCAGCAGCCGGGGGGGCACGAACACCGGGGAGCTGTTTTTT. As protein: CASSRGGTNTGELFF.

CDR3 DNA: TGCGCCAGCAGCCAAGATGGCAGGGCCCTTGACCTCCACTTT. Translation gives CASSQDGRALDLHF. The V call is TRBV4-3, the J call TRBJ1-6; TRBD1 might be the D (5 bases). This CDR3 is built from 14 residues. Germline V lookup: CDR1 LGHNA, CDR2 YSLEER. Trimming cost V 0 bases and J 15 bases, with 15 bases left between them.

This sequence joins TRBV4-2 and TRBJ2-7, with TRBD2 matching over 15 bases. This CDR3 region has 16 residues. In germline, CDR1 is LGHNA, CDR2 YNFKEQ. J was trimmed by 2 bases and V by 8 bases; bases with no gene match: 7. In DNA form, the CDR3 reads TGTGCCAGCGGGACTAGCGGGGGGAATATACCCTACGAGCAGTACTTC. Its translation: CASGTSGGNIPYEQYF.

J is TRBJ1-3 and V is TRBV12-3 or TRBV12-4, with D uncertain. The CDR3 has 11 residues. V was cut by 6 bases and J by 9 bases, with 9 bases left in between. The CDR3, as DNA: TGTGCCAGCAGCCCCGGAGGCACCATATATTTT. Residues: CASSPGGTIYF.

The chain uses TRBV7-8 and TRBJ2-4; unclear D gene. Germline lookup yields CDR1 SGHVS and CDR2 FQNEAQ. The CDR3 covers 14 residues. V gave up 5 bases and J gave up 6 bases, with 14 bases separating them. CDR3 bases: TGTGCCAGCAGCCCTCAGTTTAGAGGAAACATTCAGTACTTC. This gives the protein CASSPQFRGNIQYF.

The rearrangement uses TRBV14 and TRBJ1-6; possibly TRBD1 for D (6 bases). The V gene lost 5 bases and the J gene lost 7 bases, with 9 bases spanning the gap. In germline, CDR1 is SGHDN, CDR2 FVKESK. CDR3 length equals 13 residues. This chain's CDR3 is CASSDRINSPLHF. As DNA, the CDR3 is TGTGCCAGCAGCGACAGGATCAATTCACCCCTCCACTTT.

This chain uses TRBV18 with TRBJ1-2, with TRBD1 as a possible D gene (5 bases). Trimming took off 2 bases at V and 4 bases at J, with 14 bases between the two ends. Germline V gene lookup returns CDR1 KGHSH and CDR2 LQKENI. There are 15 residues in the CDR3. CDR3 residues: CASSPAGTGVYGYTF. CDR3 coding DNA: TGTGCCAGCTCACCAGCCGGGACGGGGGTCTATGGCTACACCTTC.